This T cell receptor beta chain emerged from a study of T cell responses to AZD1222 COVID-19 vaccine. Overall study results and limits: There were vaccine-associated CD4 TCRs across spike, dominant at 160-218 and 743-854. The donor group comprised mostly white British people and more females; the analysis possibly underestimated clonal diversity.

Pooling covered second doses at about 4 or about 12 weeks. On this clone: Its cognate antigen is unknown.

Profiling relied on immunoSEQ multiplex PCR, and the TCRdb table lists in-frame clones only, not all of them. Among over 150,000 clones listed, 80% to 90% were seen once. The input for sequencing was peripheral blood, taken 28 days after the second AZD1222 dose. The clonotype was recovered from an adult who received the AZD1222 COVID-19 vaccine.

CDR3 DNA: TGTGCCAGCAGCCAGAGGGAGACCAACTATGGCTACACCTTC. Protein: CASSQRETNYGYTF. This rearrangement joins TRBV7-9 to TRBJ1-2; D not certain. The CDR3 runs 14 residues. CDR1 SEHNR and CDR2 FQNEAQ come from the germline V gene (reference sequence). Trimming took 5 bases from V and 2 from J, leaving 12 bases between them.